A selection of T cell receptor beta chains follows, all from one sample in a study of T cells in localized non-small cell lung cancer. Sequencing was performed with immunoSEQ multiplex PCR; in TCRdb, only in-frame clones are kept and a portion is missing. The sample records roughly 2,600 clones, more than 20% being singletons. The sequences come from normal lung tissue next to the tumor, collected before any cancer treatment. The source is a woman aged 35 to 70 with stage I lung adenocarcinoma. Both conserved end residues are part of each CDR3. Each record gives: V gene, D gene, clone size, J gene, CDR3 DNA, CDR3 protein. The D gene is left open where the match is weak. A row's size may be missing; if present it is once, few, many or a size class.

>TRBV30|.|few|TRBJ2-1
TGTGCCTGGAGTGTTGAACAGGGTTATCTCAATGAGCAGTTCTTC
CAWSVEQGYLNEQFF
>TRBV18|.|.|TRBJ2-3
TGTGCCAGCTCACCACCCACTAGGCAGGGCACAGATACGCAGTATTTT
CASSPPTRQGTDTQYF
>TRBV6-8|TRBD1|few|TRBJ1-5
TGTGCCAGCAGTTACGCTCCGGGACAGGGGGCGGGTCAGCCCCAGCATTTT
CASSYAPGQGAGQPQHF
>TRBV6-1|.|medium-sized|TRBJ2-6
TGTGCCAGCAGTGAAGGGTCTGGGGCCAACGTCCTGACTTTC
CASSEGSGANVLTF
>TRBV6-8|.|.|TRBJ2-5
TGTGCCAGCAGTTACGGGCTGTCCCAAGAGACCCAGTACTTC
CASSYGLSQETQYF
>TRBV19|TRBD1|.|TRBJ1-1
TGTGCCAGTAGCCACCCCAGGGGGGCAATTGAAGCTTTCTTT
CASSHPRGAIEAFF
>TRBV11-3|.|.|TRBJ2-3
TGTGCCAGCAGCTTGGCCGGCTCAGGGTTGGATACGCAGTATTTT
CASSLAGSGLDTQYF
>TRBV11-3|.|few|TRBJ2-7
TGTGCCAGCAGCTTAGAAGGTGGGGGAACCTACGAGCAGTACTTC
CASSLEGGGTYEQYF
>TRBV11-3|TRBD1|medium-sized|TRBJ1-2
TGTGCCAGCAGCTTTTCTACAGGGGACTATGGCTACACCTTC
CASSFSTGDYGYTF
>TRBV11-3|.|.|TRBJ1-1
TGTGCCAGCACCCCAACAGGGTCGATGTCCACTGAAGCTTTCTTT
CASTPTGSMSTEAFF
>TRBV18|.|.|TRBJ1-2
TGTGCCAGCTCAAATAACCGAAGGGCGACAAGCGATGGCTACACCTTC
CASSNNRRATSDGYTF
>TRBV9|.|few|TRBJ1-3
TGTGCCAGGGGGACGCGAAGCTCTGGAAACACCATATATTTT
CARGTRSSGNTIYF
>TRBV9|TRBD2|few|TRBJ2-3
TGTGCCAGCAGCGCCCGACTAGCTGCTACGCAGTATTTT
CASSARLAATQYF
>TRBV10-3|TRBD2|.|TRBJ2-5
TGTGCCATCAGTGAGTCTTCGGGCGCGGGAGCGATGGAGACCCAGTACTTC
CAISESSGAGAMETQYF
>TRBV25-1|.|.|TRBJ1-1
TGTGCCAGCAGCAAGGGGGGGCGGTCGGACACTGAAGCTTTCTTT
CASSKGGRSDTEAFF
>TRBV19|.|few|TRBJ1-1
TGTGCCAGTGGGTATTCAGGGCTGGGGGCCGCTGAAGCTTTCTTT
CASGYSGLGAAEAFF
>TRBV28|.|few|TRBJ2-7
TGTGCCAGCAGTTTAGACAGCACCTCCTACGAGCAGTACTTC
CASSLDSTSYEQYF
>TRBV6-8|.|.|TRBJ2-3
TGTGCCAGCAGTTATTCAAAGGATACGCAGTATTTT
CASSYSKDTQYF
>TRBV9|TRBD1|few|TRBJ2-7
TGTGCCAGCAGCGTACAGGGACAGGGGGATAACGAGCAGTACTTC
CASSVQGQGDNEQYF
>TRBV4-1|.|.|TRBJ2-1
TGCGCCAGCAGCCAAGTCGCCGGGGATACCACAGGGCCCAATGAGCAGTTCTTC
CASSQVAGDTTGPNEQFF
>TRBV19|TRBD2|.|TRBJ2-1
TGTGCCAGTAGCCTAGCGGGAGGGGATTCCAATGAGCAGTTCTTC
CASSLAGGDSNEQFF
>TRBV5-1|TRBD2|.|TRBJ2-7
TGCGCCAGCAGCTTGGTGGCTAGCGGGAGTCGGGAGCAGTACTTC
CASSLVASGSREQYF
>TRBV6-8|.|.|TRBJ1-1
TGTGCCAGCAGCCGGGGCGCGGGTGCGAACACTGAAGCTTTCTTT
CASSRGAGANTEAFF
>TRBV5-1|TRBD2|.|TRBJ2-7
TGCGCCAGCAGCTTGGGTAATTCGGGACTAGCTGCGATCGGGCAGTACTTC
CASSLGNSGLAAIGQYF
>TRBV28|.|few|TRBJ1-1
TGTGCCAGCAGGGAGGGGCCCAGCCCTGAAGCTTTCTTT
CASREGPSPEAFF
>TRBV30|.|.|TRBJ1-2
TGTGCCTCCGCACGGGGGCCTAACTATGGCTACACCTTC
CASARGPNYGYTF
>TRBV15|TRBD2|large|TRBJ2-7
TGTGCCACCAGCAGAGCGTCCGGGGGGGAACTCGAGCAGTACTTC
CATSRASGGELEQYF
>TRBV6-8|TRBD1|few|TRBJ2-3
TGTGCCGTCAGGACAGGGGTCCCCACAGATACGCAGTATTTT
CAVRTGVPTDTQYF
>TRBV5-1|TRBD2|few|TRBJ2-1
TGCGCCAGCAGCTCCGGGACTAGCGGAGTCCCCCGCCTCCAGTTCTTC
CASSSGTSGVPRLQFF
>TRBV14|TRBD1|medium-sized|TRBJ2-7
TGTGCCAGCAGCCAACCTACAGGGGGCGAGCAGTACTTC
CASSQPTGGEQYF
>TRBV19|.|.|TRBJ1-1
TGTGCCAGTAGCCGGGGCGCTGAAGCTTTCTTT
CASSRGAEAFF
>TRBV11-3|TRBD1|.|TRBJ2-5
TGTGCCAGCAGCTTCCGGACAGGGCTAGAGACCCAGTACTTC
CASSFRTGLETQYF
>TRBV6-8|TRBD2|few|TRBJ2-7
TGTGCCATCAGCGATCCCGGACTAGTTAGCTCCTACGAGCAGTACTTC
CAISDPGLVSSYEQYF
>TRBV18|TRBD1|.|TRBJ2-7
TGTGCCAGCTTTGGCCCCCCGACAGGGGGTGGGAGATACGAGCAGTACTTC
CASFGPPTGGGRYEQYF
>TRBV30|TRBD2|.|TRBJ2-3
TGTGCCTGGACCTTGAGCGGGAGAAGGGCAGATACGCAGTATTTT
CAWTLSGRRADTQYF
>TRBV28|.|.|TRBJ1-1
TGTGCCAGCCTCGGGGCAGGGCAATTGGACACTGAAGCTTTCTTT
CASLGAGQLDTEAFF
>TRBV6-8|.|medium-sized|TRBJ2-7
TGTGCCAGCAGTCCGCTACAGGGCCCCTACGAGCAGTACTTC
CASSPLQGPYEQYF
>TRBV25-1|.|.|TRBJ1-2
TGTGCCAGCAGTGAGCTCTCCAACGCACAGGCGGATGGCTACACCTTC
CASSELSNAQADGYTF
>TRBV6-8|.|medium-sized|TRBJ1-2
TGTGCCAGCAGCAGGACAGTGAACTATGGCTACACCTTC
CASSRTVNYGYTF
>TRBV19|TRBD1|few|TRBJ1-5
TGTGCCAGCAGACAGGGGAATCAGCCCCAGCATTTT
CASRQGNQPQHF
>TRBV15|.|once|TRBJ2-7
TGTGCCACCAGCAGAGAGGGGGAAACCTACGAGCAGTACTTC
CATSREGETYEQYF
>TRBV30|.|few|TRBJ2-2
TGTGCCTGGATCCCTAGCGTCACCGGGGAGCTGTTTTTT
CAWIPSVTGELFF
>TRBV16|.|.|TRBJ2-4
TGTGCCAGCAGCCAATCGCTCACCATGGAAGCCAAAAACATTCAGTACTTC
CASSQSLTMEAKNIQYF
>TRBV6-8|.|few|TRBJ1-4
TGTGCCAGCAGTTATCGACCGGGGCAAGAAAAACTGTTTTTT
CASSYRPGQEKLFF
>TRBV6-8|.|few|TRBJ2-5
TGTGCCAGCAGTTACGAACTGGTTCGGGCCGAAGAGACCCAGTACTTC
CASSYELVRAEETQYF